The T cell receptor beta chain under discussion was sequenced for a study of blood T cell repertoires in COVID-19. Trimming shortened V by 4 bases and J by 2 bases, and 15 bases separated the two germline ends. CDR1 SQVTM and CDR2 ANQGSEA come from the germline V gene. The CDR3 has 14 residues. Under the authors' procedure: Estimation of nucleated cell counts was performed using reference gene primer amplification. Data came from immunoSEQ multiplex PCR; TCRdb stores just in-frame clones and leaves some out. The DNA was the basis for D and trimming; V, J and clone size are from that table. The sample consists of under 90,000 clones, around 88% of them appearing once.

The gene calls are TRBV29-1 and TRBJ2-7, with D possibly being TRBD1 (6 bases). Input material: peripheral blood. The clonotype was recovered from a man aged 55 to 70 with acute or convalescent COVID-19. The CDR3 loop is CSVVSGQNAYEQYF. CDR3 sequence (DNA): TGCAGCGTTGTTTCAGGACAGAACGCCTACGAGCAGTACTTC.